The 29 T cell receptor beta chains listed next were all sequenced from one sample in a study of CD8+ T cells in alopecia areata. It was cDNA, reverse transcribed from extracted RNA, that served as the sequencing template. The repertoire was sequenced with immunoSEQ multiplex PCR; TCRdb's copy has only in-frame clones and lacks some. Among 89,000 or so clones listed, approximately 50% were seen once. Sequencing used NKG2D-high CD8+ T cells sorted from blood. These TCRs come from a human donor with alopecia areata.

This sequence joins TRBV28 and TRBJ2-5, with D maybe TRBD1 (5 bases). Deletions cut 2 bases from V and 4 bases from J, with 11 bases between. Germline V gene sequence: CDR1 MDHEN, CDR2 SYDVKM. This CDR3 spans 14 amino acids. CDR3 bases: TGTGCCAGCAGTTTAGGCAGGGTGGGAGAGACCCAGTACTTC. Translated: CASSLGRVGETQYF.

V usage is TRBV6-1 and J usage is TRBJ2-7; tentative D call: TRBD2 (5 bases). This CDR3 has 14 amino acids. V lost 3 bases and J 3 bases, leaving 12 bases between the germline ends. Germline V gene lookup returns CDR1 MNHNS and CDR2 SASEGT. The CDR3 nucleotides are TGTGCCAGCAGTGATTATCTTGGGAGCTACGAGCAGTACTTC. It yields the protein CASSDYLGSYEQYF.

The chain joins TRBV4-2 to TRBJ2-1; no definite D call. CDR3 length: 19 residues. Trimming pared 1 base from V and 12 bases from J, leaving 31 bases between. From germline, CDR1 is LGHNA and CDR2 YNFKEQ. Here the CDR3 DNA reads TGTGCCAGCAGCCAAGTGGCGAGCTTGTTGTCAGCGTTTCATTGGGGGCAGTTCTTC. Residues: CASSQVASLLSAFHWGQFF.

The table lists this clone with a few counts. This rearrangement joins TRBV15 to TRBJ2-7, with D possibly being TRBD1 (5 bases). CDR3 length: 16 residues. Germline values: CDR1 LNHNV, CDR2 YYDKDF (reference sequence). Trimming took 3 bases from V and 0 from J, leaving 15 bases between them. CDR3 protein: CATSRADSLSSYEQYF. The CDR3 nucleotides read TGTGCCACCAGCAGGGCCGACAGCCTAAGCTCCTACGAGCAGTACTTC.

The V and J genes are TRBV7-9 and TRBJ2-3; possibly TRBD2 for D (5 bases). Germline loops: CDR1 SEHNR, CDR2 FQNEAQ (reference sequence). V lost 4 bases, J lost 0 bases, and 14 bases lay in between. CDR3 size: 16 residues. As DNA, the CDR3 is TGTGCCAGCAGCTCCACGGGGTTTGGGAGCACAGATACGCAGTATTTT. This sequence encodes CASSSTGFGSTDTQYF. The variable domain in full, completed from reference TRBV7-9 and TRBJ2-3, reads DTGVSQNPRHKITKRGQNVTFRCDPISEHNRLYWYRQTLGQGPEFLTYFQNEAQLEKSRLLSDRFSAERPKGSFSTLEIQRTEQGDSAMYLCASSSTGFGSTDTQYFGPGTRLTVL.

The genes are TRBV28 and TRBJ2-3; TRBD1 is a possible D gene (5 bases). From germline, CDR1 is MDHEN and CDR2 SYDVKM. Trimming cost V 2 bases and J 4 bases, with 13 bases left between them. The CDR3 has 15 amino acids. CDR3 sequence (DNA): TGTGCCAGCAGTTTACAGGCCAGGGTTGCAGATACGCAGTATTTT. Translated, it gives CASSLQARVADTQYF. The full variable domain, with the rest looked up from reference TRBV28 and TRBJ2-3, is DVKVTQSSRYLVKRTGEKVFLECVQDMDHENMFWYRQDPGLGLRLIYFSYDVKMKEKGDIPEGYSVSREKKERFSLILESASTNQTSMYLCASSLQARVADTQYFGPGTRLTVL.

The chain recombines TRBV29-1 with TRBJ2-6; D unclear. This CDR3 region has 16 residues. CDR1 SQVTM and CDR2 ANQGSEA come from the germline V gene. The V gene lost 1 base and the J gene lost 0 bases, with 10 bases spanning the gap. As DNA, the CDR3 is TGCAGCGTTGAAGCGACTCAGAGCTCTGGGGCCAACGTCCTGACTTTC. This translates into CSVEATQSSGANVLTF.

The rearrangement uses TRBV5-1 and TRBJ1-1, with unresolved D. Germline loops: CDR1 SGHRS, CDR2 YFSETQ. Trimming stripped 4 bases from V and 3 bases from J, with 10 bases between. This CDR3 has 13 residues. Here the CDR3 reads CASSPEWDTEAFF. The CDR3 DNA reads TGCGCCAGCAGCCCCGAGTGGGACACTGAAGCTTTCTTT.

The rearrangement uses TRBV28 and TRBJ1-5, with D unresolved. The germline V gene has CDR1 MDHEN and CDR2 SYDVKM. The CDR3 runs to 16 residues. Trimming left V 5 bases short and J 5 bases short, with 19 bases between. The CDR3 loop is CASSTLRLGPDQPQHF. The CDR3 nucleotides are TGTGCCAGCAGTACTCTTCGGTTAGGGCCTGATCAGCCCCAGCATTTT.

The rearrangement joins TRBV5-1 to TRBJ1-1; no clear D gene. This CDR3 is built from 15 residues. Deletions cut 0 bases from V and 0 bases from J, with 9 bases between. CDR1 and CDR2 (germline): SGHRS, YFSETQ. Written as DNA, the CDR3 is TGCGCCAGCAGCTTGGTACCAGACCTGAACACTGAAGCTTTCTTT. This translates into CASSLVPDLNTEAFF.

V is TRBV27 and J is TRBJ2-1; no firm D call. Trimming shortened V by 4 bases and J by 0 bases, and 10 bases separated the two germline ends. Germline-derived CDR1 and CDR2 are MNHEY and SMNVEV (reference sequence). The CDR3 has 15 amino acids. The CDR3 sequence: CASSSSAHSYNEQFF. CDR3 nucleotide sequence: TGTGCCAGCAGTTCAAGCGCCCACTCCTACAATGAGCAGTTCTTC.

J is TRBJ1-1 and V is TRBV29-1; D is possibly TRBD1 (6 bases). Deletions cut 3 bases from V and 0 bases from J, with 11 bases between. Germline V gene sequence: CDR1 SQVTM, CDR2 ANQGSEA. CDR3 size: 14 residues. The CDR3 DNA reads as TGCAGCGTTGAGATTGGACAGCTGAACACTGAAGCTTTCTTT. This gives the protein CSVEIGQLNTEAFF. Based on the CDR3 plus reference TRBV29-1 and TRBJ1-1, the full variable domain is SAVISQKPSRDICQRGTSLTIQCQVDSQVTMMFWYRQQPGQSLTLIATANQGSEATYESGFVIDKFPISRPNLTFSTLTVSNMSPEDSSIYLCSVEIGQLNTEAFFGQGTRLTVV.

This clone was recorded a few times. This chain joins TRBV11-2 and TRBJ2-5, with TRBD1 identical over 8 bases. Looked up from germline, CDR1 is SGHAT and CDR2 is FQNNGV. With V trimmed by 5 bases and J by 5 bases, 7 bases remained unmatched. The CDR3 loop spans 14 amino acids. The CDR3 loop is CASSPRDRWETQYF. In DNA, the CDR3 is TGTGCCAGCAGCCCGCGGGACAGGTGGGAGACCCAGTACTTC.

The chain recombines TRBV29-1 with TRBJ1-1; D gene unclear. The CDR3 sequence is 12 residues long. Trimming shortened V by 2 bases and J by 6 bases, and 10 bases separated the two germline ends. Germline assignment: CDR1 SQVTM and CDR2 ANQGSEA. The CDR3 sequence is CSVETEQAEAFF. DNA of the CDR3: TGCAGCGTTGAAACGGAGCAGGCTGAAGCTTTCTTT.

This clone was counted only a few times. The genes are TRBV7-2 and TRBJ2-1; 8 nucleotides agree with TRBD1. V lost 5 bases to trimming and J lost 10 bases; unmatched junction nucleotides: 7. Germline V gene data show CDR1 as SGHTA and CDR2 as FQGNSA. This CDR3 is built from 13 residues. This chain's CDR3 is CASSGDRPIEQFF. Written as DNA, the CDR3 is TGTGCCAGCAGCGGGGACAGGCCCATCGAGCAGTTCTTC.

V and J are TRBV7-9 and TRBJ2-1; D is perhaps TRBD1 (5 bases). Germline-derived CDR1 and CDR2 are SEHNR and FQNEAQ (reference sequence). CDR3 size: 13 residues. The V gene lost 5 bases and the J gene lost 8 bases, with 13 bases spanning the gap. The CDR3 region is CASSPLPRDEQFF. In nucleotides, the CDR3 is TGTGCCAGCAGCCCACTTCCCAGGGATGAGCAGTTCTTC.

V and J are TRBV15 and TRBJ1-1; D remains ambiguous. CDR3 length: 13 amino acids. Germline V CDR1 and CDR2: LNHNV, YYDKDF (reference sequence). V dropped 0 bases and J dropped 5 bases, with 7 bases sitting between them. CDR3 nucleotide sequence: TGTGCCACCAGCAGAGAGGACGTAACTGAAGCTTTCTTT. Translating it yields CATSREDVTEAFF. The full variable domain, rest sourced from reference TRBV15 and TRBJ1-1, is DAMVIQNPRYQVTQFGKPVTLSCSQTLNHNVMYWYQQKSSQAPKLLFHYYDKDFNNEADTPDNFQSRRPNTSFCFLDIRSPGLGDTAMYLCATSREDVTEAFFGQGTRLTVV.

V gene TRBV5-1 combines with J gene TRBJ2-1; 12 nucleotides match TRBD2. CDR3 length: 17 residues. V was clipped by 4 bases and J by 0 bases; unmatched bases: 5. Germline CDR1 is SGHRS and CDR2 is YFSETQ. CDR3 in amino acids: CASSPLAGGSSYNEQFF. As DNA, the CDR3 is TGCGCCAGCAGCCCGCTAGCGGGGGGGAGCTCCTACAATGAGCAGTTCTTC.

The rearrangement joins TRBV6-5 to TRBJ2-7, with D unclear. This CDR3 contains 13 residues. CDR1 is MNHEY, CDR2 SVGAGI, per germline. V was cut by 2 bases and J by 5 bases, with 10 bases left in between. The CDR3 DNA sequence: TGTGCCAGCAGTTACGGGATCCCCAACGAGCAGTACTTC. It yields the protein CASSYGIPNEQYF.

This clone turned up a few times. This chain connects TRBV14 to TRBJ2-3, with D uncertain. Per the germline V gene, CDR1 is SGHDN and CDR2 is FVKESK. This CDR3 contains 12 residues. V lost 0 bases, J lost 3 bases, and 1 base lay in between. In DNA form, the CDR3 reads TGTGCCAGCAGCCAAGATACAGATACGCAGTATTTT. Residues: CASSQDTDTQYF.

In its sample, this clone was seen a few times. The CDR3 nucleotides read TGCAGCGTTGATGGAGGACTGCGGGAGCAGTTCTTC. Protein: CSVDGGLREQFF. The rearrangement joins TRBV29-1 to TRBJ2-1, with D maybe TRBD2 (5 bases). V was cut by 3 bases and J by 10 bases, with 13 bases left in between. Germline loops: CDR1 SQVTM, CDR2 ANQGSEA. The CDR3 sequence is 12 residues long.

The V gene is TRBV28, the J gene TRBJ2-5; 7 bases align to TRBD1. Per the germline V gene, CDR1 is MDHEN and CDR2 is SYDVKM. The trim removed 6 bases at V and 4 bases at J, leaving 11 bases unmatched. The CDR3 has 15 amino acids. The CDR3 sequence: CASRYHTGAGETQYF. CDR3 nucleotide sequence: TGTGCCAGCAGATACCACACAGGGGCGGGAGAGACCCAGTACTTC.

The V gene is TRBV6-1, the J gene TRBJ2-3; the D is unclear. The CDR3 is 10 amino acids. V lost 7 bases to trimming and J lost 11 bases, with 10 bases between them. The germline CDR1 and CDR2 sequences are MNHNS and SASEGT. CDR3 sequence reads: CASNNPGQYF. The CDR3 region has the DNA TGTGCCAGCAACAATCCTGGGCAGTATTTT.

This rearrangement joins TRBV7-8 to TRBJ1-1; unclear D gene. Germline lookup yields CDR1 SGHVS and CDR2 FQNEAQ. Between the trimmed V and J ends, which lost 1 base and 2 bases, there was a span of 5 bases. The CDR3 runs to 13 residues. The CDR3, as DNA: TGTGCCAGCAGCTTAGTAGGCAACACTGAAGCTTTCTTT. Its protein is CASSLVGNTEAFF.

This clone was found a few times. The chain recombines TRBV19 with TRBJ1-5; maybe TRBD1 (5 bases). Germline CDR1 is LNHDA and CDR2 is SQIVND (reference sequence). The CDR3 is 16 amino acids. The V end was cut by 1 base, the J end by 0 bases, with 10 bases between. The CDR3: CASSIVWDRSNQPQHF. The CDR3 DNA follows: TGTGCCAGTAGTATAGTCTGGGACCGTAGCAATCAGCCCCAGCATTTT. The whole variable domain, filled in from reference TRBV19 and TRBJ1-5, reads DGGITQSPKYLFRKEGQNVTLSCEQNLNHDAMYWYRQDPGQGLRLIYYSQIVNDFQKGDIAEGYSVSREKKESFPLTVTSAQKNPTAFYLCASSIVWDRSNQPQHFGDGTRLSIL.

A single count supports this clone. V usage is TRBV11-2 and J usage is TRBJ2-1, with D unresolved. The CDR3 loop spans 15 amino acids. The germline V gene has CDR1 SGHAT and CDR2 FQNNGV. Trimming left V 3 bases short and J 3 bases short, with 12 bases between. The CDR3: CASSFSLDLYNEQFF. DNA of the CDR3: TGTGCCAGCAGCTTCAGTCTAGATCTCTACAATGAGCAGTTCTTC.

This sequence joins TRBV6-6 and TRBJ2-7, with 13 bases identical to TRBD2. Germline values: CDR1 MNHNY, CDR2 SVGAGI (reference sequence). The CDR3 spans 13 residues. The trim removed 4 bases at V and 11 bases at J, leaving 5 bases unmatched. In DNA form, the CDR3 reads TGTGCCAGCAGTTCGGGGACTAGCGGGGAGAAGTACTTC. It is translated as CASSSGTSGEKYF.

This clone was recorded a few times. The rearrangement links TRBV27 to TRBJ2-7; D is unclear. V lost 5 bases to trimming and J lost 2 bases, with 10 bases between them. CDR3 length: 13 residues. Looked up from germline, CDR1 is MNHEY and CDR2 is SMNVEV (reference sequence). CDR3: CASSQGNAYEQYF. The CDR3 nucleotides read TGTGCCAGCAGTCAAGGGAACGCCTACGAGCAGTACTTC.

This chain connects TRBV5-1 to TRBJ2-5; unclear D gene. The germline V gene encodes CDR1 SGHRS and CDR2 YFSETQ. The V and J ends lost 2 bases and 4 bases respectively, with 3 bases between them. The CDR3 spans 11 residues. The CDR3 DNA reads TGCGCCAGCAGCTTAGCAGAGACCCAGTACTTC. This gives the protein CASSLAETQYF.